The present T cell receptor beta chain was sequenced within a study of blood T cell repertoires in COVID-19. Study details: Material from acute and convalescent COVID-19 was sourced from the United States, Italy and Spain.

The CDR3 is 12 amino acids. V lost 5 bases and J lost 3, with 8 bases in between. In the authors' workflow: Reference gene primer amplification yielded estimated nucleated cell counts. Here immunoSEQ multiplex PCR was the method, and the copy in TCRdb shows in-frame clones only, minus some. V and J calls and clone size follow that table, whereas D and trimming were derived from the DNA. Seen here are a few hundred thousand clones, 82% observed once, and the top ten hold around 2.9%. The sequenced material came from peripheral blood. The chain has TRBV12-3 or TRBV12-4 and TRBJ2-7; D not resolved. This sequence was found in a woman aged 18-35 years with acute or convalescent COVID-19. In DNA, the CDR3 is TGTGCCAGCAGTCCGTTTCTCTACGAGCAGTACTTC. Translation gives CASSPFLYEQYF.